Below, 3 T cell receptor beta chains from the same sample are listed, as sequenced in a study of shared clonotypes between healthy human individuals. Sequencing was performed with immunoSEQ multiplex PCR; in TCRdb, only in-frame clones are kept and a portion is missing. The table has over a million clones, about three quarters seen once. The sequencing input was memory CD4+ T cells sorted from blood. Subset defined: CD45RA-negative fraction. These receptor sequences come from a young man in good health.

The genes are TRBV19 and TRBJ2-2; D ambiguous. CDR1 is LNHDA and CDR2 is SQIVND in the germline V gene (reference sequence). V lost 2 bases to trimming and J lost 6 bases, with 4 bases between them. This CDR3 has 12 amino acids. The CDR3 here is CASSIRSGELFF. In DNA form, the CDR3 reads TGTGCCAGTAGTATACGTTCCGGGGAGCTGTTTTTT. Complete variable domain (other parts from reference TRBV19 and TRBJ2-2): DGGITQSPKYLFRKEGQNVTLSCEQNLNHDAMYWYRQDPGQGLRLIYYSQIVNDFQKGDIAEGYSVSREKKESFPLTVTSAQKNPTAFYLCASSIRSGELFFGEGSRLTVL.

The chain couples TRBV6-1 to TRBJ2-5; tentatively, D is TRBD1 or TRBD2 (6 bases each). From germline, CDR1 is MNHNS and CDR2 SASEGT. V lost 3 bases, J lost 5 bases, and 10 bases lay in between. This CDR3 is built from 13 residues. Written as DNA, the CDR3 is TGTGCCAGCAGTGAGGGGGCGGGGGAGACCCAGTACTTC. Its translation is CASSEGAGETQYF.

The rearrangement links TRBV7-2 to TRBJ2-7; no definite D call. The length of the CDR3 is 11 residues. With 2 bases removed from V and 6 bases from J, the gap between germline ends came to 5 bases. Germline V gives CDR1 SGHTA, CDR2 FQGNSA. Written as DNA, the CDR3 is TGTGCCAGCAGCTTAATTGGCGAGCAGTACTTC. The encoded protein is CASSLIGEQYF.